The subject of this entry is one T cell receptor (beta chain). The germline gene is not matched at one end of the junction; a read error may be the cause. The sample comes from a study of blood T cell repertoires in COVID-19. Background on the study: Some COVID-19 samples were acute and others convalescent; all came from the United States, Italy and Spain. The cDNA or gDNA used as material had been derived from T cells, B-cell-depleted T cells, or PBMCs.

As processed by the authors: For nucleated cells, counts were estimated from reference gene primer amplification. Profiling relied on immunoSEQ multiplex PCR, and the TCRdb table lists in-frame clones only, not all of them. V and J calls and clone size are as listed in that table; D and trimming were resolved from the DNA. The profile shows tens of thousands of clones, about 76% of them singletons. The CDR3 consists of 13 residues. Looked up from germline, CDR1 is MNHEY and CDR2 is SMNVEV (reference sequence). This clonotype was sampled from a woman older than 75 with acute or convalescent COVID-19. V is TRBV27 and J is TRBJ2-7, with 7 bases lining up with TRBD2. The sequencing input was peripheral blood. The CDR3 spells CASSLWGGRDLDF. Written as DNA, the CDR3 is TGTGCCAGCAGTTTATGGGGGGGACGGGACCTCGACTTC.